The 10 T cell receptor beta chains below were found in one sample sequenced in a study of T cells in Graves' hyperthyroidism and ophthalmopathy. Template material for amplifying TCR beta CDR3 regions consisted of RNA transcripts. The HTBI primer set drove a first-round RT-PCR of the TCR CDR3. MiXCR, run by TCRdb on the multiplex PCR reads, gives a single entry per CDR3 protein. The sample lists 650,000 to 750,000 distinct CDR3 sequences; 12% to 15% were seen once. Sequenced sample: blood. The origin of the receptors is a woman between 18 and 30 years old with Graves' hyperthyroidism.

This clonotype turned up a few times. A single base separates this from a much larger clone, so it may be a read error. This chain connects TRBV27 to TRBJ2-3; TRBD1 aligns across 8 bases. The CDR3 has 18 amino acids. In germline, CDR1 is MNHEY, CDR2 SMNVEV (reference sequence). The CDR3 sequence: CANSSLPRTGYSTDTQYF. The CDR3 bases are TGTGCCAACAGTTCTCTCCCCAGGACAGGGTATAGCACAGATACGCAGTATTTT.

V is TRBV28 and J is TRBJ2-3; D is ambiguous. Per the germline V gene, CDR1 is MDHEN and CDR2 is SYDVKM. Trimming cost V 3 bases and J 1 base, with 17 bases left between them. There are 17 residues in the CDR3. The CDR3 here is CASSFTRTPSGTDTQYF. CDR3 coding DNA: TGTGCCAGCAGTTTTACGCGGACCCCATCTGGCACAGATACGCAGTATTTT.

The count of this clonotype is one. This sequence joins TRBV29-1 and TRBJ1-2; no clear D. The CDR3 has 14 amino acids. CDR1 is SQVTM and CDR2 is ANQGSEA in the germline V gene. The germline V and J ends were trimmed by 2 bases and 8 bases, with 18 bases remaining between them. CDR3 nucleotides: TGCAGCGTTGAAAACGGTGCGCGGACGGGCGGCTACACCTTC. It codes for CSVENGARTGGYTF. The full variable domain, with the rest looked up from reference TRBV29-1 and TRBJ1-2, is SAVISQKPSRDICQRGTSLTIQCQVDSQVTMMFWYRQQPGQSLTLIATANQGSEATYESGFVIDKFPISRPNLTFSTLTVSNMSPEDSSIYLCSVENGARTGGYTFGSGTRLTVV.

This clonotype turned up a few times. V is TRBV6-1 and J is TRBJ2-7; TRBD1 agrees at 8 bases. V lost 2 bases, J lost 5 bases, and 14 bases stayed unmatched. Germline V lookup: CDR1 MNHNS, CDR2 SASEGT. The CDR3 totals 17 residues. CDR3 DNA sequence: TGTGCCAGCAGTGAACCCTACGTATTCGACAGGGGCGACGAGCAGTACTTC. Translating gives CASSEPYVFDRGDEQYF.

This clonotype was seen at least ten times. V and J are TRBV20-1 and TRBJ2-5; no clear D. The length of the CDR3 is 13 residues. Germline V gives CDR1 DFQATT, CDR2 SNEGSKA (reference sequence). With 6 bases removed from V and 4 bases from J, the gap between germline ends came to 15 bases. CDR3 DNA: TGCAGTGCCCGTAGACGGGTGTTAGAGACCCAGTACTTC. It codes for CSARRRVLETQYF.

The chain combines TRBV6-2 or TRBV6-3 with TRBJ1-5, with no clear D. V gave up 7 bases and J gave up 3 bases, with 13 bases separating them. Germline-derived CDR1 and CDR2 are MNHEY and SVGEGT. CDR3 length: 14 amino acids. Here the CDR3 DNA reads TGTGCCAGCAATCATGCACCGCTCAATCAGCCCCAGCATTTT. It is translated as CASNHAPLNQPQHF.

CDR3 loop: CASSHHLADLPYEQYF. The CDR3 DNA reads TGTGCCAGCAGCCATCACCTAGCGGACCTACCCTACGAGCAGTACTTC. V is TRBV14 and J is TRBJ2-7, with 7 bases aligning to TRBD2. With V trimmed by 3 bases and J by 2 bases, 10 bases remained unmatched. The CDR3 length is 16 residues. Germline CDR1 and CDR2: SGHDN and FVKESK.

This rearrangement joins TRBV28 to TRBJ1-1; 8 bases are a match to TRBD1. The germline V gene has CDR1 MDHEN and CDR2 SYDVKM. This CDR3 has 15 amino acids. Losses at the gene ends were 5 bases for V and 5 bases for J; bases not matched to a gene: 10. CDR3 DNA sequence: TGTGCCAGCAGTCCGACAGGGGCAGGAGGAACTGAAGCTTTCTTT. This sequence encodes CASSPTGAGGTEAFF.

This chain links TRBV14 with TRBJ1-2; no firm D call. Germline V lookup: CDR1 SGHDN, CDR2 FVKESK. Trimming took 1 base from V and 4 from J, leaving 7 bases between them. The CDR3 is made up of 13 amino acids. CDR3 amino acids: CASSQVASYGYTF. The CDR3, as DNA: TGTGCCAGCAGCCAAGTCGCCAGCTATGGCTACACCTTC.

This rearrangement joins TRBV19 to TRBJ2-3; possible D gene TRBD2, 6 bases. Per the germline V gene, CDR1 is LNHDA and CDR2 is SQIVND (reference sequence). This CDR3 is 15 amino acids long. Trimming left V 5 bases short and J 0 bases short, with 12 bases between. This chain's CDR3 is CASSGRDWSTDTQYF. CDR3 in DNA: TGTGCCAGTAGTGGACGGGACTGGAGCACAGATACGCAGTATTTT.